These 15 T cell receptor beta chains were all obtained from the same sample, sequenced in a study of type 1 and type 2 diabetes patients. The PCR template was genomic DNA. The TCR beta CDR3 region was amplified using 30 forward and 13 reverse primers. TCRdb ran MiXCR on the multiplex PCR reads and lists one entry per CDR3 protein. The data show around 300,000 distinct CDR3 sequences, around 47% seen once. Sequencing used peripheral blood mononuclear cells (PBMCs). All receptors come from a man younger than 35 with type 2 diabetes.

This clonotype was detected ten times or more. The chain recombines TRBV19 with TRBJ2-1; 9 nucleotides align to TRBD2. This CDR3 region has 15 residues. Trimming took 9 bases from V and 0 from J; bases not matched to a gene: 6. Per the germline V gene, CDR1 is LNHDA and CDR2 is SQIVND (reference sequence). Here the CDR3 reads CASSISGSSYNEQFF. DNA of the CDR3: TGTGCCAGCAGCATTAGCGGGAGCTCCTACAATGAGCAGTTCTTC.

This clonotype was detected a few times. The chain combines TRBV19 with TRBJ2-1, with D perhaps TRBD1 (6 bases). V was trimmed by 2 bases and J by 9 bases, leaving 11 bases between them. Germline V gene data show CDR1 as LNHDA and CDR2 as SQIVND (reference sequence). There are 13 residues in the CDR3. The CDR3 sequence is CASSISTGSEQFF. The CDR3 DNA reads TGTGCCAGTAGTATATCTACAGGGAGTGAGCAGTTCTTC.

About this clonotype itself: This may be a read error: a much more frequent sequence differs by one nucleotide. The conserved closing phenylalanine or tryptophan is absent in this CDR3, likely reflecting a read error. CDR3 protein: CSVEAGFGYTL. As DNA, the CDR3 is TGCAGCGTCGAGGCAGGGTTTGGCTACACCCTC. V usage is TRBV29-1 and J usage is TRBJ1-2, with a possible D match to TRBD1 (5 bases). Per the germline V gene, CDR1 is SQVTM and CDR2 is ANQGSEA. This CDR3 spans 11 amino acids. Trimming took off 6 bases at V and 7 bases at J, with 12 bases between the two ends.

The chain links TRBV2 to TRBJ1-6, with D tentatively TRBD1 (5 bases). The CDR3 totals 14 residues. Trimming left V 2 bases short and J 7 bases short, with 9 bases between. Germline V gene sequence: CDR1 SNHLY, CDR2 FYNNEI. In DNA form, the CDR3 reads TGTGCCAGCAGTGAACAGGGTACCAATTCACCCCTCCACTTT. Translated: CASSEQGTNSPLHF. Supplemented by reference TRBV2 and TRBJ1-6, the full variable domain reads EPEVTQTPSHQVTQMGQEVILRCVPISNHLYFYWYRQILGQKVEFLVSFYNNEISEKSEIFDDQFSVERPDGSNFTLKIRSTKLEDSAMYFCASSEQGTNSPLHFGNGTRLTVT.

The chain carries TRBV27 and TRBJ1-1; TRBD1 matches at 8 bases. The CDR3 sequence is 14 residues long. The germline CDR1 and CDR2 sequences are MNHEY and SMNVEV (reference sequence). Trimming took 6 bases from V and 7 from J; bases not matched to a gene: 10. This CDR3 reads CASRPFQGAYEAFF. Here the CDR3 DNA reads TGTGCCAGCAGGCCATTCCAGGGGGCGTATGAAGCTTTCTTT.

The chain has TRBV9 and TRBJ2-1; D is ambiguous. This CDR3 has 14 amino acids. Per the germline V gene, CDR1 is SGDLS and CDR2 is YYNGEE. V gave up 4 bases and J gave up 5 bases, with 13 bases separating them. The CDR3 DNA follows: TGTGCCAGCAGCTTGAATTTGGGAAACAATGAGCAGTTCTTC. The encoded protein is CASSLNLGNNEQFF.

This sequence joins TRBV7-8 and TRBJ1-2, with 10 bases lining up with TRBD1. Losses at the gene ends were 5 bases for V and 5 bases for J; bases not matched to a gene: 5. The germline CDR1 and CDR2 sequences are SGHVS and FQNEAQ. The CDR3 loop spans 14 amino acids. The CDR3 DNA reads as TGTGCCAGCAGCCCCGGGGGACAGGGGTATGGCTACACCTTC. This encodes CASSPGGQGYGYTF.

This chain links TRBV7-3 with TRBJ1-4; 8 nucleotides align to TRBD1. Germline lookup yields CDR1 SGHTA and CDR2 FQGTGA. The CDR3 consists of 17 residues. V gave up 6 bases and J gave up 7 bases; unmatched junction bases: 16. The CDR3 DNA follows: TGTGCCAGCAGACGACGCCCACCCCAGGGGGCGTGTGAAAAACTGTTTTTT. Translating gives CASRRRPPQGACEKLFF.

This chain links TRBV7-2 with TRBJ2-5; D remains unclear. The V end was cut by 5 bases, the J end by 0 bases, with 7 bases between. The V gene's germline CDR1 is SGHTA and CDR2 FQGNSA. The CDR3 loop spans 13 amino acids. The CDR3 loop reads CASSRLYQETQYF. CDR3 DNA sequence: TGTGCCAGCAGCCGTTTGTACCAAGAGACCCAGTACTTC.

This sequence joins TRBV12-3 or TRBV12-4 and TRBJ2-1; 11 positions agree with TRBD1. The V and J ends lost 8 bases and 4 bases, in that order; junction bases with no gene match: 4. This CDR3 spans 14 amino acids. The CDR3 DNA follows: TGTGCCAGCTTGGACAGGGGGCGATACAATGAGCAGTTCTTC. Protein: CASLDRGRYNEQFF.

CDR3 bases: TGTGCCAGCAGTTACCAGGGTGTTGCAGATACGCAGTATTTT. Its protein is CASSYQGVADTQYF. V is TRBV6-6 and J is TRBJ2-3; D is possibly TRBD1 (5 bases). The V gene's germline CDR1 is MNHNY and CDR2 SVGAGI (reference sequence). The CDR3 is 14 residues long. Trimming removed 2 bases at V and 4 bases at J, with 10 bases between.

This clonotype was seen only a few times. This chain joins TRBV6-4 and TRBJ2-3; 7 bases agree with TRBD2. This CDR3 is 14 amino acids long. In germline, CDR1 is MRHNA, CDR2 SNTAGT. V gave up 6 bases and J gave up 4 bases; unmatched junction bases: 7. CDR3 region: CASSQRDGADTQYF. The CDR3 bases are TGTGCCAGCAGCCAGCGGGATGGAGCAGATACGCAGTATTTT.

This clonotype has more than one count but fewer than ten. The chain joins TRBV10-2 to TRBJ1-2; D might be TRBD1 (6 bases). V lost 2 bases, J lost 3 bases, and 13 bases lay in between. This CDR3 is 15 amino acids long. In germline, CDR1 is WSHSY, CDR2 SAAADI. Here the CDR3 reads CASSEGQLTYYGYTF. CDR3 in DNA: TGCGCCAGCAGTGAGGGACAGCTAACTTACTATGGCTACACCTTC.

The chain is built from TRBV12-3 or TRBV12-4 and TRBJ2-7; D remains unclear. V lost 3 bases, J lost 5 bases, and 11 bases lay in between. The CDR3 has 13 amino acids. The CDR3 reads CASSFGYMNEQYF. The CDR3, as DNA: TGTGCCAGCAGTTTCGGCTATATGAACGAGCAGTACTTC.

Only a few counts were recorded for this clonotype. The chain carries TRBV5-1 and TRBJ2-7, with D maybe TRBD1 (5 bases). CDR1 is SGHRS, CDR2 YFSETQ, per germline. The CDR3 contains 15 residues. Deletions cut 0 bases from V and 2 bases from J, with 12 bases between. The CDR3 coding sequence is TGCGCCAGCAGCTTGGTACCGATAGGGGCCTACGAGCAGTACTTC. It is translated as CASSLVPIGAYEQYF.